The 8 T cell receptor beta chains below all came from one sample that was sequenced in a study of T cell responses to AZD1222 COVID-19 vaccine. TCRdb keeps only in-frame clones here, not all; method: immunoSEQ multiplex PCR. The table includes more than 95,000 clones, roughly 86% detected once. Here the sequenced sample was peripheral blood, taken 28 days after the second dose of the MenACWY control vaccine. The receptor set was obtained from an adult who received the MenACWY meningococcal vaccine as a control.

The rearrangement joins TRBV4-1 to TRBJ1-5; D unclear. CDR1 MGHRA and CDR2 YSYEKL come from the germline V gene. This CDR3 region has 15 residues. Trimming left V 1 base short and J 0 bases short, with 7 bases between. The CDR3 loop reads CASSQGSFSNQPQHF. CDR3 bases: TGCGCCAGCAGCCAAGGCAGCTTTAGCAATCAGCCCCAGCATTTT.

The chain has TRBV11-2 and TRBJ2-3, with a tentative D call TRBD2 (7 bases). The CDR3 loop spans 17 amino acids. Germline CDR1 is SGHAT and CDR2 is FQNNGV. V dropped 1 base and J dropped 0 bases, with 14 bases sitting between them. This CDR3 is CASSLGLRGGSTDTQYF. CDR3 DNA: TGTGCCAGCAGCTTAGGGTTGAGGGGGGGGAGCACAGATACGCAGTATTTT.

The chain uses TRBV27 and TRBJ1-2; 10 nucleotides line up with TRBD1. From germline, CDR1 is MNHEY and CDR2 SMNVEV (reference sequence). The CDR3 consists of 16 residues. V shed 0 bases, J shed 4 bases, and the junction held 5 bases outside the gene matches. CDR3 DNA sequence: TGTGCCAGCAGTTTATCGGGCGGGACAGGGGCCTATGGCTACACCTTC. Protein product: CASSLSGGTGAYGYTF.

V is TRBV3-1 (or the pseudogene TRBV3-2) and J is TRBJ2-5; D unresolved. V was cut by 0 bases and J by 5 bases, with 13 bases left in between. Per the germline V gene, CDR1 is LGHDT and CDR2 is YNNKEL (reference sequence). The CDR3 runs to 15 residues. The CDR3 region is CASSQDWSARETQYF. For the CDR3, the DNA is TGTGCCAGCAGCCAAGATTGGAGCGCCAGGGAGACCCAGTACTTC.

This clone came up a few times. The rearrangement joins TRBV15 to TRBJ2-7, with a tentative D call TRBD1 (7 bases). This CDR3 spans 14 amino acids. The V gene's germline CDR1 is LNHNV and CDR2 YYDKDF (reference sequence). Between the trimmed V and J ends, which lost 4 bases and 6 bases, there was a span of 16 bases. The CDR3, as DNA: TGTGCCACCAGCATCCACAGGGGAGCGGGCGAGCAGTACTTC. Residues: CATSIHRGAGEQYF.

Only a few counts were recorded for this clone. The chain joins TRBV4-1 to TRBJ2-1; the match to TRBD2 covers 11 bases. Per germline, CDR1 MGHRA and CDR2 YSYEKL. After removal of 1 base from V and 4 bases from J, the junction contained 0 bases not matched to a gene. The CDR3 loop spans 15 amino acids. The CDR3 DNA reads as TGCGCCAGCAGCCAAGGACTAGCGGGATACAATGAGCAGTTCTTC. It translates to CASSQGLAGYNEQFF.

The rearrangement uses TRBV5-1 and TRBJ2-7, with D hard to call. Trimming removed 0 bases at V and 2 bases at J, with 9 bases between. The germline V gene has CDR1 SGHRS and CDR2 YFSETQ. This CDR3 is built from 14 residues. CDR3 sequence reads: CASSLGEIPYEQYF. CDR3 in DNA: TGCGCCAGCAGCTTGGGAGAAATCCCCTACGAGCAGTACTTC.

The J gene is TRBJ2-3, the V gene TRBV6-1; 13 bases map to TRBD2. J was trimmed by 4 bases and V by 4 bases; bases with no gene match: 11. Germline CDR1 is MNHNS and CDR2 is SASEGT. The CDR3 has 18 residues. The CDR3: CASSVSGTSGVIADTQYF. CDR3 DNA: TGTGCCAGCAGTGTATCCGGGACTAGCGGGGTGATCGCAGATACGCAGTATTTT.